This TCR beta chain emerged from a study of control samples from healthy donors and cancer patients. The CDR3 length is 16 residues. Germline V gives CDR1 SGHRS, CDR2 YFSETQ. V shed 3 bases and J 7 bases; nucleotides not matched to a gene: 11. The method was immunoSEQ multiplex PCR; TCRdb's version includes in-frame clones alone and lacks a portion of them. Among some 120,000 clones, 85% to 95% were seen once, and the ten largest hold around 1.8%. V and J are TRBV5-1 and TRBJ2-7; the match to TRBD1 covers 12 bases. Sequences were obtained from PBMCs. The origin of this receptor is a man aged 45-65 years with head and neck cancer. Written as DNA, the CDR3 is TGCGCCAGCAGCTCCCTATTGGGACAGGGGGCGGGGGAGCAGTACTTC. Translating gives CASSSLLGQGAGEQYF.